The 32 T cell receptor beta chains given below trace back to one sample, sequenced in a study of beta chain features in type 1 diabetes. cDNA synthesis used the whole RNA isolate, giving expressed TCRB sequences. Measured with immunoSEQ multiplex PCR; TCRdb has only the in-frame clones, and not every one. The sample lists under 900,000 clones; around a sixth were seen once. What was sequenced was naive CD4+ T cells from blood. Every receptor here comes from a woman aged 18-29 years in good health.

The chain uses TRBV4-1 and TRBJ1-1, with a possible D match to TRBD1 (6 bases). Germline V gene lookup returns CDR1 MGHRA and CDR2 YSYEKL. The length of the CDR3 is 19 residues. Trimming took 0 bases from V and 5 from J, leaving 25 bases between them. The CDR3 protein is CASSQDFLRGAVGGTEAFF. CDR3 nucleotide sequence: TGCGCCAGCAGCCAAGATTTTCTTAGGGGGGCAGTAGGTGGAACTGAAGCTTTCTTT.

J is TRBJ2-2 and V is TRBV10-3, with TRBD1 matching over 10 bases. Per the germline V gene, CDR1 is ENHRY and CDR2 is SYGVKD. Trimming cost V 6 bases and J 4 bases; bases outside gene matches: 2. The CDR3 covers 14 residues. The CDR3 loop reads CAIRRTGGTGELFF. The CDR3 nucleotides read TGTGCCATCAGGAGGACAGGGGGCACCGGGGAGCTGTTTTTT.

This clone was seen a handful of times. This sequence joins TRBV21-1 and TRBJ2-1; the listed D gene, TRBD2, was not tested against the DNA. TRBV21-1 is classified as a pseudogene. This CDR3 is built from 14 residues. The CDR3 reads CASSKRAAYNEQFF. Written as DNA, the CDR3 is TGTGCCAGCAGCAAGCGGGCAGCCTACAATGAGCAGTTCTTC.

This clone has a handful of counts. This chain joins TRBV15 and TRBJ2-7, with D perhaps TRBD2 (5 bases). Trimming took off 5 bases at V and 10 bases at J, with 18 bases between the two ends. In germline, CDR1 is LNHNV, CDR2 YYDKDF (reference sequence). This CDR3 region has 13 residues. CDR3 sequence reads: CATSGRNGVEQYF. CDR3 nucleotides: TGTGCCACCAGCGGAAGGAACGGGGTCGAACAGTACTTC. The full variable domain, rest sourced from reference TRBV15 and TRBJ2-7, is DAMVIQNPRYQVTQFGKPVTLSCSQTLNHNVMYWYQQKSSQAPKLLFHYYDKDFNNEADTPDNFQSRRPNTSFCFLDIRSPGLGDTAMYLCATSGRNGVEQYFGPGTRLTVT.

This clone was counted only a few times. The CDR3 region has the DNA TGTGCCACCAGCAGACGAGAGACCCAGTACTTC. Translated, it gives CATSRRETQYF. The J gene is TRBJ2-5, the V gene TRBV15, with unresolved D. With 2 bases removed from V and 4 bases from J, the gap between germline ends came to 2 bases. This CDR3 contains 11 residues. Germline-derived CDR1 and CDR2 are LNHNV and YYDKDF (reference sequence).

The chain links TRBV5-4 to TRBJ2-3; 8 nucleotides match TRBD1. Germline V gene data show CDR1 as SGHNT and CDR2 as YYREEE (reference sequence). This CDR3 region has 17 residues. The trim removed 1 base at V and 2 bases at J, leaving 9 bases unmatched. The CDR3 region has the DNA TGTGCCAGCAGCTTGCCAGGGGGCTCGCCTATCACAGATACGCAGTATTTT. Translating gives CASSLPGGSPITDTQYF. Looking up the rest from reference TRBV5-4 and TRBJ2-3 gives the full variable domain: ETGVTQSPTHLIKTRGQQVTLRCSSQSGHNTVSWYQQALGQGPQFIFQYYREEENGRGNFPPRFSGLQFPNYSSELNVNALELDDSALYLCASSLPGGSPITDTQYFGPGTRLTVL.

This clone was found a few times. For the CDR3, the DNA is TGTGCCAGCAGCTTATGGCAGGCCGGGGAGTACGAGCAGTACTTC. Translated: CASSLWQAGEYEQYF. The rearrangement links TRBV7-6 to TRBJ2-7; D is possibly TRBD2 (5 bases). In germline, CDR1 is SGHVS, CDR2 FNYEAQ. V gave up 2 bases and J gave up 4 bases, with 15 bases separating them. This CDR3 region has 15 residues.

This clone appeared a few times. This chain links TRBV28 with TRBJ1-5, with D possibly TRBD1 on 6 matching bases. CDR1 and CDR2 from the germline V gene are MDHEN and SYDVKM. Trimming removed 6 bases at V and 2 bases at J, with 11 bases between. The CDR3 spans 14 residues. CDR3 DNA: TGTGCCAGCAGCACAGGGAGTCGCAATCAGCCCCAGCATTTT. Protein: CASSTGSRNQPQHF.

This clone was seen a handful of times. At the DNA level, this CDR3 is encoded by other sequences in the same sample as well. The J gene is TRBJ2-7, the V gene TRBV18; 11 bases match TRBD2. In germline, CDR1 is KGHSH, CDR2 LQKENI. Trimming took 3 bases from V and 3 from J; bases not matched to a gene: 1. This CDR3 spans 14 amino acids. CDR3 loop: CASSPGTSGYEQYF. In nucleotides, the CDR3 is TGTGCCAGCTCACCCGGGACTAGCGGCTACGAGCAGTACTTC.

This clone was observed a few times. The chain carries TRBV5-4 and TRBJ2-1, with TRBD2 matching 11 bases. Trimming removed 4 bases from V and 8 bases from J; junction bases left unmatched: 11. Germline CDR1 and CDR2: SGHNT and YYREEE (reference sequence). The CDR3 has 16 amino acids. The CDR3 spells CASSPLLAGGPYEQFF. The CDR3, as DNA: TGTGCCAGCAGCCCTCTGTTAGCGGGGGGGCCGTATGAGCAGTTCTTC.

V and J are TRBV7-2 and TRBJ2-5; 8 nucleotides align to TRBD2. This CDR3 is built from 18 residues. CDR1 SGHTA and CDR2 FQGNSA come from the germline V gene. The trim removed 2 bases at V and 1 base at J, leaving 12 bases unmatched. The CDR3 DNA sequence: TGTGCCAGCAGCTTAACAAAAACAAGTAGCGGGACCCAAGAGACCCAGTACTTC. Translating gives CASSLTKTSSGTQETQYF.

There are a few counts of this clone. The chain recombines TRBV5-4 with TRBJ2-1; D not resolved. CDR3 length: 16 amino acids. CDR1 SGHNT and CDR2 YYREEE come from the germline V gene (reference sequence). The germline V and J ends were trimmed by 1 base and 0 bases, with 11 bases remaining between them. The CDR3 nucleotides read TGTGCCAGCAGCTTGTTCATCAAGAGCTCCTACAATGAGCAGTTCTTC. Protein sequence: CASSLFIKSSYNEQFF. Based on the CDR3 plus reference TRBV5-4 and TRBJ2-1, the full variable domain is ETGVTQSPTHLIKTRGQQVTLRCSSQSGHNTVSWYQQALGQGPQFIFQYYREEENGRGNFPPRFSGLQFPNYSSELNVNALELDDSALYLCASSLFIKSSYNEQFFGPGTRLTVL.

The table lists this clone with a few counts. V is TRBV15 and J is TRBJ2-3; 11 bases are shared with TRBD2. The V segment lost 1 base and the J segment 6 bases; nucleotides outside the gene matches: 3. Germline V CDR1 and CDR2: LNHNV, YYDKDF (reference sequence). The CDR3 is 15 amino acids. The CDR3 loop reads CATSRASSGRDTQYF. CDR3 sequence (DNA): TGTGCCACCAGCAGAGCTTCTAGCGGGAGGGATACGCAGTATTTT.

This chain links TRBV11-2 with TRBJ2-5; no clear D gene. Trimming took off 4 bases at V and 7 bases at J, with 4 bases between the two ends. The CDR3 loop spans 10 amino acids. Germline CDR1 is SGHAT and CDR2 is FQNNGV. The CDR3, as DNA: TGTGCCAGCAGCTCAGGGACCCAGTACTTC. It yields the protein CASSSGTQYF.

J is TRBJ1-1 and V is TRBV15; 7 nucleotides match TRBD1. CDR1 and CDR2 from the germline V gene are LNHNV and YYDKDF (reference sequence). The CDR3 is made up of 15 amino acids. Unmatched junction bases numbered 9, after V lost 4 bases and J lost 4 bases. CDR3 residues: CATSTQTGVGTEAFF. The CDR3 DNA follows: TGTGCCACCAGCACCCAAACAGGGGTGGGCACTGAAGCTTTCTTT.

V and J are TRBV20-1 and TRBJ2-1; no clear D. CDR1 is DFQATT, CDR2 SNEGSKA, per germline (reference sequence). This CDR3 is built from 10 residues. The germline V and J ends were trimmed by 3 bases and 10 bases, with 7 bases remaining between them. The chain's CDR3 is CSASGREQFF. The CDR3 coding sequence is TGCAGTGCTAGTGGTCGGGAGCAGTTCTTC.

This rearrangement joins TRBV11-3 to TRBJ2-3; TRBD1 aligns across 8 bases. Unmatched junction bases numbered 3, after V lost 3 bases and J lost 1 base. The CDR3 is made up of 15 amino acids. The germline V gene encodes CDR1 SGHNT and CDR2 YENEEA. CDR3 amino acids: CASSFSTGGTDTQYF. The CDR3 bases are TGTGCCAGCAGCTTTTCGACAGGGGGCACAGATACGCAGTATTTT.

A few counts support this clone. The chain recombines TRBV6-5 with TRBJ1-4; TRBD1 aligns across 7 bases. After removal of 6 bases from V and 8 bases from J, the junction contained 3 bases not matched to a gene. The CDR3 is 12 residues long. The V gene's germline CDR1 is MNHEY and CDR2 SVGAGI. CDR3 bases: TGTGCCAGCAGCCCAGGGGGGGAAAAACTGTTTTTT. Its protein is CASSPGGEKLFF.

This clone was seen a few times. CDR3 bases: TGTGCCAGCAGCTTAGCGAAAGCGGGACGTGAGCAGTTCTTC. Translating gives CASSLAKAGREQFF. The chain has TRBV7-2 and TRBJ2-1, with 7 bases fitting TRBD2. The CDR3 consists of 14 residues. Germline loops: CDR1 SGHTA, CDR2 FQGNSA. The junction had 5 bases not matched to a gene; V was cut back by 0 bases and J by 9 bases.

This clone was counted only a few times. The J gene is TRBJ1-2, the V gene TRBV28; D call uncertain. CDR1 is MDHEN and CDR2 is SYDVKM in the germline V gene. Trimming removed 5 bases from V and 6 bases from J, with 19 bases in between. The CDR3 covers 15 residues. CDR3 residues: CASSNPEERINGYTF. The DNA for the CDR3 is TGTGCCAGCAGTAACCCAGAAGAGCGGATAAATGGCTACACCTTC.

V and J are TRBV5-4 and TRBJ1-1; no clear D gene. The V gene's germline CDR1 is SGHNT and CDR2 YYREEE (reference sequence). There are 14 residues in the CDR3. Deletions cut 4 bases from V and 1 base from J, with 11 bases between. The CDR3 coding sequence is TGTGCCAGCAGCCGAGACACACAGAACACTGAAGCTTTCTTT. Translated: CASSRDTQNTEAFF. Variable domain in full (rest from reference TRBV5-4 and TRBJ1-1): ETGVTQSPTHLIKTRGQQVTLRCSSQSGHNTVSWYQQALGQGPQFIFQYYREEENGRGNFPPRFSGLQFPNYSSELNVNALELDDSALYLCASSRDTQNTEAFFGQGTRLTVV.

As DNA, the CDR3 is TGTGCCAGCAGCCGCGTTACTGAGCAGTTCTTC. Residues: CASSRVTEQFF. The genes are TRBV7-2 and TRBJ2-1; no definite D call. The CDR3 totals 11 residues. Germline V gene lookup returns CDR1 SGHTA and CDR2 FQGNSA. V was trimmed by 5 bases and J by 9 bases, leaving 8 bases between them. The complete variable domain, with remaining parts taken from reference TRBV7-2 and TRBJ2-1, reads GAGVSQSPSNKVTEKGKDVELRCDPISGHTALYWYRQSLGQGLEFLIYFQGNSAPDKSGLPSDRFSAERTGGSVSTLTIQRTQQEDSAVYLCASSRVTEQFFGPGTRLTVL.

The chain carries TRBV9 and TRBJ1-6; TRBD1 is a possible D gene (5 bases). Between the trimmed V and J ends, which lost 4 bases and 9 bases, there was a span of 14 bases. The germline V gene has CDR1 SGDLS and CDR2 YYNGEE. The CDR3 contains 14 residues. This chain's CDR3 is CASSPQGGGSPLHF. For the CDR3, the DNA is TGTGCCAGCAGCCCTCAGGGAGGCGGTTCACCCCTCCACTTT. Full variable domain (rest looked up from reference TRBV9 and TRBJ1-6): DSGVTQTPKHLITATGQRVTLRCSPRSGDLSVYWYQQSLDQGLQFLIQYYNGEERAKGNILERFSAQQFPDLHSELNLSSLELGDSALYFCASSPQGGGSPLHFGNGTRLTVT.

This clone was seen more than once but under ten times. The chain carries TRBV7-3 and TRBJ2-7; no reliable D call. Trimming took 2 bases from V and 3 from J, leaving 8 bases between them. Germline V lookup: CDR1 SGHTA, CDR2 FQGTGA. The CDR3 covers 13 residues. The CDR3 protein is CASSLSANYEQYF. CDR3 nucleotides: TGTGCCAGCAGCTTATCCGCCAACTACGAGCAGTACTTC.

This clone has a handful of counts. J is TRBJ2-1 and V is TRBV5-5; either TRBD1 or TRBD2 may fit D (5 bases each). V lost 0 bases to trimming and J lost 11 bases, with 9 bases between them. This CDR3 has 12 amino acids. Germline V gives CDR1 SGHKS, CDR2 YYEKEE (reference sequence). The CDR3 sequence: CASSLDPGQQFF. The CDR3 DNA reads as TGTGCCAGCAGCTTGGATCCGGGACAGCAGTTCTTC.

This rearrangement joins TRBV6-6 to TRBJ1-2; D might be TRBD1 (6 bases). This CDR3 contains 14 residues. The ends were cut back, 4 bases at V and 2 bases at J, with 11 bases in the middle. Germline CDR1 is MNHNY and CDR2 is SVGAGI (reference sequence). CDR3 nucleotides: TGTGCCAGCAGTTCATACGGGGGCAACTATGGCTACACCTTC. As protein: CASSSYGGNYGYTF.

The chain uses TRBV4-3 and TRBJ2-1; TRBD2 matches at 7 bases. The trim removed 0 bases at V and 7 bases at J, leaving 9 bases unmatched. Germline CDR1 reads LGHNA; CDR2 reads YSLEER. The CDR3 spans 16 residues. The chain's CDR3 is CASSQEVWSGRNEQFF. The CDR3 DNA reads TGCGCCAGCAGCCAAGAAGTATGGTCCGGGAGGAATGAGCAGTTCTTC.

A few counts support this clone. V and J are TRBV5-4 and TRBJ2-1; D possibly uses TRBD1 or TRBD2 (6 bases each). The CDR3 has 15 residues. Per germline, CDR1 SGHNT and CDR2 YYREEE (reference sequence). The V gene lost 4 bases and the J gene lost 1 base, with 12 bases spanning the gap. CDR3 in DNA: TGTGCCAGCAGCGCGGGACACCTGTCCTACAATGAGCAGTTCTTC. Translated, it gives CASSAGHLSYNEQFF.

This clone came up a few times. J is TRBJ2-1 and V is TRBV7-9; D is possibly TRBD1 or TRBD2 (5 bases each). Trimming took 6 bases from V and 16 from J, leaving 13 bases between them. The V gene's germline CDR1 is SEHNR and CDR2 FQNEAQ (reference sequence). This CDR3 comprises 10 residues. The CDR3 DNA reads as TGTGCCAGCAGAGGGACCTCAACTTTCTTC. It translates to CASRGTSTFF.

The sample holds a few counts of this clone. The chain uses TRBV18 and TRBJ2-3; no definite D call. Germline V gene data show CDR1 as KGHSH and CDR2 as LQKENI. This CDR3 spans 13 amino acids. V dropped 3 bases and J dropped 4 bases, with 8 bases sitting between them. The CDR3 reads CASSPSNSDTQYF. The DNA of the CDR3 is TGTGCCAGCTCACCCTCTAATTCAGATACGCAGTATTTT.

This clone was seen a handful of times. The V gene is TRBV5-1, the J gene TRBJ2-7; 8 nucleotides align to TRBD2. The CDR3 extends over 16 amino acids. Germline loops: CDR1 SGHRS, CDR2 YFSETQ. The V gene end was trimmed by 5 bases and the J gene end by 5 bases; junction bases not matched to a gene: 15. The CDR3 DNA reads as TGCGCCAGCAGACCTACTAGCGGCGGGAGGAGTGACGAGCAGTACTTC. It yields the protein CASRPTSGGRSDEQYF.

The chain has TRBV7-2 and TRBJ2-7, with 7 bases aligning to TRBD2. Germline V gene sequence: CDR1 SGHTA, CDR2 FQGNSA. The V gene end was trimmed by 5 bases and the J gene end by 4 bases; junction bases not matched to a gene: 11. The CDR3 is 15 residues long. The CDR3 here is CASSPGLVPHYEQYF. DNA for the CDR3: TGTGCCAGCAGCCCTGGACTAGTGCCCCATTACGAGCAGTACTTC.